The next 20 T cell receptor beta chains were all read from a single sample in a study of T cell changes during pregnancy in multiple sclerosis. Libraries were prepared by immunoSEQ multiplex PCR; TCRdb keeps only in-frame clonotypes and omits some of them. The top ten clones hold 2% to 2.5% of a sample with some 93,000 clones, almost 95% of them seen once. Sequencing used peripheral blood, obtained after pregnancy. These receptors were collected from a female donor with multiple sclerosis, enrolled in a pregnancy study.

The CDR3 reads CASSYGQGRGYEQYF. CDR3 bases: TGTGCCAGCAGTTACGGGCAGGGCAGGGGCTACGAGCAGTACTTC. V gene TRBV6-6 combines with J gene TRBJ2-7, with D possibly matching TRBD1 (6 bases). Germline CDR1 and CDR2: MNHNY and SVGAGI (reference sequence). Trimming pared 2 bases from V and 3 bases from J, leaving 14 bases between. The CDR3 extends over 15 amino acids.

CDR3 DNA: TGTGCCAGCAGCCCACAGGGATTCGATCAGCCCCAGCATTTT. Amino acid sequence: CASSPQGFDQPQHF. This chain uses TRBV7-9 with TRBJ1-5, with D perhaps matching TRBD1 (6 bases). V was trimmed by 5 bases and J by 5 bases, leaving 13 bases between them. Germline CDR1 and CDR2: SEHNR and FQNEAQ (reference sequence). The CDR3 spans 14 residues.

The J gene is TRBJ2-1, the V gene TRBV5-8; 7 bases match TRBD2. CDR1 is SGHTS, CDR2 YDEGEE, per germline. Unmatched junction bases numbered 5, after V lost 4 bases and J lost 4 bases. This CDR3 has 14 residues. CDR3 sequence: CASSPRGEYNEQFF. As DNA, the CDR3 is TGTGCCAGCAGCCCACGGGGGGAGTACAATGAGCAGTTCTTC.

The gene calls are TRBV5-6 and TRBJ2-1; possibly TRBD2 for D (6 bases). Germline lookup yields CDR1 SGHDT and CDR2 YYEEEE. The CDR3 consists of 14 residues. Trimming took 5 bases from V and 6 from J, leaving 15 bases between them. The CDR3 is CASRWGVRVNEQFF. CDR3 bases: TGTGCCAGCAGGTGGGGGGTGAGGGTCAATGAGCAGTTCTTC.

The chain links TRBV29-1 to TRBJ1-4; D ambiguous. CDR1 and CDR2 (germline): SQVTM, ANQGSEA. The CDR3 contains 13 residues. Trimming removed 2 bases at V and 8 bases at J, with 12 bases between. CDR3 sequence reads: CSVERSGVEKLFF. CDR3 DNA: TGCAGCGTTGAACGATCCGGGGTGGAAAAACTGTTTTTT.

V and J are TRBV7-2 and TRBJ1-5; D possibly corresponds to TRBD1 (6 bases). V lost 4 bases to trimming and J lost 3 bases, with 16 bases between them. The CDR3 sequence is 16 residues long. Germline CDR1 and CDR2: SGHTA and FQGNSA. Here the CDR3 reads CASSSRGGYPNQPQHF. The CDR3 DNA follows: TGTGCCAGCAGCTCCCGGGGGGGCTATCCCAATCAGCCCCAGCATTTT.

The CDR3 protein is CASSPGQGAYYGYTF. For the CDR3, the DNA is TGTGCCAGCTCACCAGGACAGGGGGCGTACTATGGCTACACCTTC. The rearrangement uses TRBV18 and TRBJ1-2; 11 bases map to TRBD1. The CDR3 spans 15 residues. With 2 bases clipped from V and 3 bases from J, the junction kept 2 bases outside the gene matches. Germline CDR1 reads KGHSH; CDR2 reads LQKENI.

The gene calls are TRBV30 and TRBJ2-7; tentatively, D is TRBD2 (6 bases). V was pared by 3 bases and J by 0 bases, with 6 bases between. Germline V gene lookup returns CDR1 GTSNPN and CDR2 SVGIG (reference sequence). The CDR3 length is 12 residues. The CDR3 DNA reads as TGTGCCTGGAGGGAGGGCTCCTACGAGCAGTACTTC. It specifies CAWREGSYEQYF.

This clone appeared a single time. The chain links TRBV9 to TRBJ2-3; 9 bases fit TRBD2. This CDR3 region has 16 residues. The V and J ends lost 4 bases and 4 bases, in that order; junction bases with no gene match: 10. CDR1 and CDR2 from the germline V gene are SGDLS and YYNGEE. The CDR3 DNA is TGTGCCAGCAGCACAGGCTGGACTAGCGTAGCAGATACGCAGTATTTT. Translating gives CASSTGWTSVADTQYF. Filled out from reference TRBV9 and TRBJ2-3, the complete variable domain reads DSGVTQTPKHLITATGQRVTLRCSPRSGDLSVYWYQQSLDQGLQFLIQYYNGEERAKGNILERFSAQQFPDLHSELNLSSLELGDSALYFCASSTGWTSVADTQYFGPGTRLTVL.

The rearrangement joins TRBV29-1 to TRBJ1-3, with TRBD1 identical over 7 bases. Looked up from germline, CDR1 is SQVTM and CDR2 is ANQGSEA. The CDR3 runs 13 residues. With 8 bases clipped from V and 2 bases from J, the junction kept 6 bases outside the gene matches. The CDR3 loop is CSSDDRAGNTIYF. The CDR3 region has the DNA TGCAGCTCTGATGACAGGGCTGGAAACACCATATATTTT. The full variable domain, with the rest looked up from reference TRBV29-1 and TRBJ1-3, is SAVISQKPSRDICQRGTSLTIQCQVDSQVTMMFWYRQQPGQSLTLIATANQGSEATYESGFVIDKFPISRPNLTFSTLTVSNMSPEDSSIYLCSSDDRAGNTIYFGEGSWLTVV.

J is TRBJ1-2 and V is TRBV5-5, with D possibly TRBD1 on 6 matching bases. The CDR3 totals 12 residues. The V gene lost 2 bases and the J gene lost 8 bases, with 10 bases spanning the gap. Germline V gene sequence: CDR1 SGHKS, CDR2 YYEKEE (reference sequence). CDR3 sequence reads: CASSLQGNGYTF. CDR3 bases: TGTGCCAGCAGCTTACAGGGAAACGGCTACACCTTC. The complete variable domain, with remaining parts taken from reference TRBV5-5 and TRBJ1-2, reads DAGVTQSPTHLIKTRGQQVTLRCSPISGHKSVSWYQQVLGQGPQFIFQYYEKEERGRGNFPDRFSARQFPNYSSELNVNALLLGDSALYLCASSLQGNGYTFGSGTRLTVV.

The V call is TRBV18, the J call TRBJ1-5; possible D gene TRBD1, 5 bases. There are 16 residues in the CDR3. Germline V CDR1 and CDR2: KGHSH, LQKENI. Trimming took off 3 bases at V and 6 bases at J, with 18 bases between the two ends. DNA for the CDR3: TGTGCCAGCTCACCGACGGGACTCGCCGAGGGTCAGCCCCAGCATTTT. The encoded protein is CASSPTGLAEGQPQHF.

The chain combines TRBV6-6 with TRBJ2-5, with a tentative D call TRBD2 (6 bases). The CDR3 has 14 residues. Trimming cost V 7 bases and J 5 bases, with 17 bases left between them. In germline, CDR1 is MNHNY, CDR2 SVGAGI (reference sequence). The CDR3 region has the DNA TGTGCCAGCACTGCCCCGACTAGAGGGGAGACCCAGTACTTC. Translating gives CASTAPTRGETQYF.

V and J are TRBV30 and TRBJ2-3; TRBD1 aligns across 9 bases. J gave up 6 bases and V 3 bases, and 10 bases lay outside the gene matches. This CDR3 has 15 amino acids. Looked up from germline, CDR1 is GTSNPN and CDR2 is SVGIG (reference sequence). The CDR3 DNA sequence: TGTGCCTGGAGGATATGGGGACAGGGCGACGATACGCAGTATTTT. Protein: CAWRIWGQGDDTQYF.

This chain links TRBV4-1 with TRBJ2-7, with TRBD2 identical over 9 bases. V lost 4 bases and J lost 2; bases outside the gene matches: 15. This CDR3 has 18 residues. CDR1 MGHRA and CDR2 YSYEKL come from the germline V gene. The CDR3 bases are TGCGCCAGCAGCCCAAGTAGGGTCAGACGACTAGCGGCCTACGAGCAGTACTTC. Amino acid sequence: CASSPSRVRRLAAYEQYF.

The CDR3 nucleotides read TGCAGCGTTGTTCAGGCTAGCGGGGGGCAAGAGACCCAGTACTTC. It codes for CSVVQASGGQETQYF. This chain uses TRBV29-1 with TRBJ2-5; 11 bases match TRBD2. V was clipped by 4 bases and J by 2 bases; unmatched bases: 6. The germline V gene has CDR1 SQVTM and CDR2 ANQGSEA. This CDR3 is built from 15 residues. Using reference TRBV29-1 and TRBJ2-5 for the parts outside the CDR3, the full variable domain is SAVISQKPSRDICQRGTSLTIQCQVDSQVTMMFWYRQQPGQSLTLIATANQGSEATYESGFVIDKFPISRPNLTFSTLTVSNMSPEDSSIYLCSVVQASGGQETQYFGPGTRLLVL.

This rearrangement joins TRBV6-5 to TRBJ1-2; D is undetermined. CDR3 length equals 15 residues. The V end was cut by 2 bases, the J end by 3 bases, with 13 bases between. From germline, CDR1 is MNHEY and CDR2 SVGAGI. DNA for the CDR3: TGTGCCAGCAGTTACGAGCGCTCGGACTACTATGGCTACACCTTC. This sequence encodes CASSYERSDYYGYTF.

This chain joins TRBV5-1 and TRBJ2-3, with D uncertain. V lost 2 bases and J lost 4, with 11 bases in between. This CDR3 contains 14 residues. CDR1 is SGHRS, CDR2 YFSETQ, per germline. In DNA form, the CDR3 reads TGCGCCAGCAGCTTTTCTGGCGGCGCAGATACGCAGTATTTT. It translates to CASSFSGGADTQYF.

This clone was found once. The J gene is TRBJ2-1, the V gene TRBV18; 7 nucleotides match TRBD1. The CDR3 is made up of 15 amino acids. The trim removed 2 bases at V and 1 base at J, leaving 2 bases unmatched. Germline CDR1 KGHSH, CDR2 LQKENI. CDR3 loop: CASSPDRASYNEQFF. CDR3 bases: TGTGCCAGCTCACCAGACAGGGCTTCCTACAATGAGCAGTTCTTC.

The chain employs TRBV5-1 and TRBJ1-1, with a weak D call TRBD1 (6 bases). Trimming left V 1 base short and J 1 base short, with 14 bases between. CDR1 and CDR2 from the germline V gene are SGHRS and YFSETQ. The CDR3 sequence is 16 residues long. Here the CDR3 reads CASSLRQGIGNTEAFF. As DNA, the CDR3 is TGCGCCAGCAGCTTGCGGCAGGGGATTGGGAACACTGAAGCTTTCTTT.